This entry lists 14 T cell receptor beta chains sequenced from one sample in a study of blood T cell repertoires in COVID-19 (dated by TCRdb to about 2020). The protocol used for the library was the immunoSEQ multiplex PCR assay. The source is immuneACCESS, and TCRdb retained only in-frame sequences with V and J called. Part of the clones is not carried over; for the studies checked, unresolved V genes explain less than half of this, and the remainder is unexplained. The sample table records around 140,000 clones; around 82% of these occur just once. 4% of the sample comes from the top ten. The sample was peripheral blood. Every receptor here comes from an older woman with acute or convalescent COVID-19.

The genes are TRBV30 and TRBJ1-2; D is undetermined. The CDR3 has 13 residues. Germline loops: CDR1 GTSNPN, CDR2 SVGIG (reference sequence). With 4 bases removed from V and 4 bases from J, the gap between germline ends came to 13 bases. As DNA, the CDR3 is TGTGCCTGGATGAATGGACTTGCCTATGGCTACACCTTC. This sequence encodes CAWMNGLAYGYTF.

This chain links TRBV7-9 with TRBJ2-6; TRBD2 aligns across 8 bases. The CDR3 loop spans 19 amino acids. CDR1 is SEHNR, CDR2 FQNEAQ, per germline (reference sequence). V dropped 4 bases and J dropped 2; count of bases not matched to a gene: 13. For the CDR3, the DNA is TGTGCCAGCAGCTCCGATACTCGAGCGGGAGTGCCTGGGGCCAACGTCCTGACTTTC. This encodes CASSSDTRAGVPGANVLTF.

The chain combines TRBV5-1 with TRBJ1-1; a possible D gene is TRBD1 (6 bases). The CDR3 contains 15 residues. Trimming left V 0 bases short and J 7 bases short, with 16 bases between. CDR1 is SGHRS, CDR2 YFSETQ, per germline. CDR3 bases: TGCGCCAGCAGCTTGGATGGGGGCGCGATTATTGAAGCTTTCTTT. As protein: CASSLDGGAIIEAFF.

The chain carries TRBV20-1 and TRBJ2-1; perhaps TRBD2 as D (6 bases). Germline V gene data show CDR1 as DFQATT and CDR2 as SNEGSKA (reference sequence). The CDR3 spans 15 residues. Trimming left V 3 bases short and J 0 bases short, with 12 bases between. Here the CDR3 reads CSASGVGSSYNEQFF. Here the CDR3 DNA reads TGCAGTGCTAGTGGGGTCGGGAGCTCCTACAATGAGCAGTTCTTC.

This clone is a singleton in its sample. This chain links TRBV20-1 with TRBJ1-2; no clear D. Per the germline V gene, CDR1 is DFQATT and CDR2 is SNEGSKA (reference sequence). CDR3 length: 13 amino acids. Trimming removed 3 bases from V and 4 bases from J, with 12 bases in between. The CDR3 DNA follows: TGCAGTGCTAGTAGTCGGGGTTCCTATGGCTACACCTTC. As protein: CSASSRGSYGYTF.

The CDR3 DNA reads as TGTGCCAGCAAAGTTGGAGAACTCTATGGCTACACCTTC. Residues: CASKVGELYGYTF. This chain uses TRBV2 with TRBJ1-2; D gene uncertain. Trimming took off 7 bases at V and 4 bases at J, with 13 bases between the two ends. Per germline, CDR1 SNHLY and CDR2 FYNNEI. CDR3 length: 13 amino acids.

This clone was counted once. The V and J genes are TRBV28 and TRBJ1-1; possibly TRBD1 for D (5 bases). The CDR3 is made up of 14 amino acids. Germline lookup yields CDR1 MDHEN and CDR2 SYDVKM. V shed 8 bases and J shed 4 bases, with 17 bases lying between them. This CDR3 is CASRPWGGGTEAFF. CDR3 sequence (DNA): TGTGCCAGCCGTCCTTGGGGCGGGGGCACTGAAGCTTTCTTT.

The chain uses TRBV5-4 and TRBJ2-7, with D perhaps matching TRBD1 (5 bases). Germline V gene lookup returns CDR1 SGHNT and CDR2 YYREEE (reference sequence). V lost 4 bases to trimming and J lost 3 bases, with 11 bases between them. CDR3 size: 13 residues. The CDR3 loop is CASSRAGHYEQYF. In DNA, the CDR3 is TGTGCCAGCAGCAGGGCAGGACACTACGAGCAGTACTTC.

This chain links TRBV19 with TRBJ2-6; 7 nucleotides match TRBD1. The germline gives CDR1 LNHDA, CDR2 SQIVND (reference sequence). J was trimmed by 4 bases and V by 4 bases; bases with no gene match: 4. The CDR3 totals 15 residues. This CDR3 is CASSTTGSGANVLTF. For the CDR3, the DNA is TGTGCCAGTAGTACGACAGGGTCCGGGGCCAACGTCCTGACTTTC.

In nucleotides, the CDR3 is TGTGCCTGGAGTCCGAAGGGGCCCGCCAGGGGGGAGACCCAGTACTTC. It codes for CAWSPKGPARGETQYF. This chain links TRBV30 with TRBJ2-5, with 7 nucleotides matching TRBD1. The germline gives CDR1 GTSNPN, CDR2 SVGIG (reference sequence). This CDR3 contains 16 residues. V lost 2 bases and J lost 5; bases outside the gene matches: 14. Combining the CDR3 with reference TRBV30 and TRBJ2-5 gives the whole variable domain SQTIHQWPATLVQPVGSPLSLECTVEGTSNPNLYWYRQAAGRGLQLLFYSVGIGQISSEVPQNLSASRPQDRQFILSSKKLLLSDSGFYLCAWSPKGPARGETQYFGPGTRLLVL.

This clone was seen a single time. V gene TRBV4-3 combines with J gene TRBJ1-1, with 7 bases that match TRBD1. CDR3 length: 15 residues. Germline CDR1 reads LGHNA; CDR2 reads YSLEER. J lost 7 bases, V lost 4 bases, and 12 bases had no gene match. CDR3 residues: CASSPAGAQGFEAFF. CDR3 DNA sequence: TGCGCCAGCAGCCCGGCCGGGGCACAGGGGTTTGAAGCTTTCTTT.

The chain employs TRBV12-3 or TRBV12-4 and TRBJ2-7, with D possibly being TRBD2 (7 bases). This CDR3 has 13 residues. Deletions cut 3 bases from V and 6 bases from J, with 12 bases between. Here the CDR3 reads CASSFRGRGEQYF. The CDR3 DNA follows: TGTGCCAGCAGTTTTAGGGGGAGGGGCGAGCAGTACTTC.

The chain joins TRBV15 to TRBJ2-2; a weak D match, TRBD1 (5 bases). Trimming cost V 6 bases and J 1 base, with 9 bases left between them. The CDR3 consists of 14 residues. The germline gives CDR1 LNHNV, CDR2 YYDKDF (reference sequence). CDR3 sequence: CATRRTQNTGELFF. CDR3 nucleotide sequence: TGTGCCACCAGACGGACACAGAACACCGGGGAGCTGTTTTTT.

V gene TRBV5-4 combines with J gene TRBJ1-2; D is undetermined. Germline V gene lookup returns CDR1 SGHNT and CDR2 YYREEE (reference sequence). V was trimmed by 0 bases and J by 2 bases, leaving 5 bases between them. CDR3 length: 13 residues. The CDR3 protein is CASSLARNYGYTF. In DNA, the CDR3 is TGTGCCAGCAGCTTGGCACGGAACTATGGCTACACCTTC.